This TCR beta chain was sequenced for a study of identical twins (dated by TCRdb to the mid-2010s). Context from the whole study: The study deep-sequenced TCR alpha and beta repertoires from monozygotic twins, unrelated adults of various ages and cord blood to test whether fetal clonotypes persist. To rule out contamination, the twin experiments were replicated at different times with different library preparation protocols.

This clonotype has a count of ten or more. The clone's antigen remains unknown. It has no much larger one-base neighbor in the sample; base qualities were not kept. All donors were healthy Caucasians. The twin cohort comprised three pairs of female monozygotic twins, all aged about 18 to 30 years. RNA for TCR libraries was isolated from peripheral blood mononuclear cells. Library creation used 5' RACE. Sequenced using an Illumina HiSeq 2000. Template switching introduced a universal primer binding site; the final cDNA contained a unique molecular identifier, enabling accurate counting of TCR cDNA molecules. Specific primers in the conserved constant-segment region were used to synthesize first-strand cDNA for the TCR alpha and beta chains. To control for contamination, each cDNA library was double barcoded with a SMART-Mk sample barcode plus Illumina barcodes. TruSeq adapter sequences along with Illumina sample barcodes were introduced in two successive PCR steps. TCR alpha and beta cDNA libraries were sequenced on the Illumina HiSeq platform with custom primers. On the study's bioinformatics: MiGEC processed the raw reads to extract unique molecular identifiers, while MiXCR was used to determine the CDR3 positions. For each individual, recombination models were inferred using an EM algorithm with the repgenHMM and IGoR tools. The tcR package in R was used for shared clonotype analysis, with sharing normalized by the product of cloneset sizes. To study raw recombination without the effects of thymic and clonal selection, out-of-frame nonproductive sequences were analyzed. TCRdb ran its own pipeline on the public reads, namely fastp trimming at Q25 and MiXCR clone calling, and kept in-frame beta chains. Under each unique CDR3 protein, matching rows form one entry showing the most common genes and DNA. In this record, the V and J calls reflect TCRdb's handling and not the investigators' own analysis. The sample includes more than 600,000 distinct CDR3 sequences, with about 20% observed a single time. The ten largest clones represent approximately 14% of the sample.

Results the study describes overall, beyond this receptor: Compared with coincidental sharing between unrelated individuals, out-of-frame TCR alpha sequences shared between twins had an excess of sequences with low generation probability. In beta out-of-frame sequences, excess twin sharing was weaker, because having fewer shared sequences lowered the signal-to-noise ratio. Abundant cord blood beta clonotypes carried fewer insertions; young adult naive repertoires showed a weaker similar trend, while memory repertoires showed none. Because the same donors could not be followed over many years, conclusions were based on cross-sectional statistical analysis. Invariant T cells such as MAIT and iNKT could partly confound zero-insertion analyses, though diverse VJ usage argued against this for most clonotypes. Recombination models systematically underestimated out-of-frame TCR alpha sharing in monozygotic twins but agreed with sharing between unrelated individuals.

The junction carries 16 bases between V and J, which are trimmed by 10 bases and 1 base respectively. The CDR3 runs 14 residues from the cysteine to the phenylalanine. Only the CDR3 DNA is retained, 42 bases long and in frame from the first base. The germline V gene specifies ENHRY as CDR1 and SYGVKD as CDR2. These same records also appear under a second study, on T cells expressing NK-cell markers. The second source states: About eight donors provided sorted CD3+CD56+NKG2C+, CD3+CD56+NKG2C- and CD3+CD56-NKG2C+ T-cell subsets, whose TCR beta-chain repertoires were profiled. Seven of the eight sequenced donors were HCMV-seropositive and one was HCMV-seronegative. In several experiments an anti-gammadeltaTCR antibody was added to restrict sorting to alphabetaTCR-expressing T cells. In several donors, the dominant CD3+CD56+NKG2C+ clonotypes were found to rank among the top 10 CD8+ clonotypes and to make up about 1.0-7.5% of CD8+ T cells. Those dominant clonotypes were again the most abundant among CD3+CD56-NKG2C+ cells in several donors, at roughly 28.3-65%. Whether the expanded NKG2C-expressing T cell clones were specific for HCMV antigens remained unclear. All eight donors whose samples were sequenced were randomly selected healthy volunteers, three of them men and five women. HCMV-specific IgG was detected in serum with a commercial ELISA kit to determine HCMV serostatus. Bulk peripheral blood T-cell repertoires were additionally sequenced from unsorted PBMC for a handful of donors. Reads were demultiplexed and grouped by UMI with MIGEC, and clonotypes were assembled and quantified with MiTCR. Only TCR cDNA sequences supported by at least two reads were kept to exclude erroneous sequences. The tcR package was used for downstream repertoire analysis, and clonotypes were matched across fractions by CDR3 nucleotide sequence plus V segment. VDJmatch was used to annotate antigen specificity against VDJdb, with one amino acid substitution in CDR3 permitted.

The sequenced sample was PBMCs. The rearrangement combines TRBV10-3 with TRBJ2-5; no confident D gene assignment can be made. This sequence was found in a woman aged 18-29 years in good health. The bases read TGTGCCACCCAGCCCGTGGCAGCCCAAGAGACCCAGTACTTC. Its protein is CATQPVAAQETQYF.